This T cell receptor (beta chain) was documented in a study of PD-1 blockade in classical Hodgkin lymphoma. Notes on the study in general: Patients newly diagnosed and complete responders had comparable baseline diversity.

This clone was seen once. What it binds is unknown. Relapse after autologous stem cell transplantation occurred in every patient, and brentuximab vedotin exposure varied. Researchers report purifying CD4+ T cells from thawed PBMCs by magnetic negative selection. The protocol was immunoSEQ multiplex PCR, while the TCRdb copy is restricted to in-frame clones and leaves out a portion. Among about 7,600 clones, 70% to 80% were seen once, and the ten largest hold about 4.1%. V was cut by 2 bases and J by 6 bases, with 17 bases left in between. Per the germline V gene, CDR1 is LGHNA and CDR2 is YSLEER. CDR3 length equals 15 residues.

The chain joins TRBV4-3 to TRBJ2-7, with D possibly being TRBD1 or TRBD2 (5 bases each). The material sequenced was CD4+ T cells from blood, taken at baseline. The clonotype was recovered from a human donor with classical Hodgkin lymphoma. The chain's CDR3 is CASSQNSGLSGEQYF. The CDR3, as DNA: TGCGCCAGCAGCCAAAACTCGGGGCTTTCGGGCGAGCAGTACTTC.